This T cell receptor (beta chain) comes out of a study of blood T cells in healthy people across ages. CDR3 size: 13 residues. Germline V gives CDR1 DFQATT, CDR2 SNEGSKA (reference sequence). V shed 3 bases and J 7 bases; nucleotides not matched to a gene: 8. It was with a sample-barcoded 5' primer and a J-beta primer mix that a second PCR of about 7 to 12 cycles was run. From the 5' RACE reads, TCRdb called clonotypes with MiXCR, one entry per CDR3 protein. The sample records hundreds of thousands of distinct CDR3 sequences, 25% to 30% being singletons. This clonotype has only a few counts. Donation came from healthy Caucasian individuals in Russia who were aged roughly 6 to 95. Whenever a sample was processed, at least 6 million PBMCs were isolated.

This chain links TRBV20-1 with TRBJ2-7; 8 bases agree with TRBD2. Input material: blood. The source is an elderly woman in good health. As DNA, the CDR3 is TGCAGTGCTAGTTCTCCGGGGGGGCATGAGCAGTACTTC. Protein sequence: CSASSPGGHEQYF.